One T cell receptor beta chain is described in this entry. Its antigen is unknown. The sample originates from a study of beta chain features in type 1 diabetes. Every donor had blood drawn once into heparin, approximately 120 mL on average. Researchers reported sorting CD4+ naive, central memory, regulatory and stem cell-like memory cells via CD45RO/CCR7/CD25/CD127/CD95/CD27. All of the sorted populations showed purity greater than 98%. Study-wide findings and caveats: In the patient group, naive, central memory and Treg TCRB repertoires seemed more alike than in the healthy donor group.

Sequencing targeted expressed TCRB transcripts, as all isolated RNA had been reverse transcribed. Clones were sequenced by immunoSEQ multiplex PCR, and TCRdb holds only the in-frame ones, with some missing. The table shows nearly 350,000 clones, with 6.5% to 10% occurring only once. Per germline, CDR1 SGDLS and CDR2 YYNGEE. The CDR3 has 15 residues. The ends lost 4 bases at V and 5 bases at J; junction bases unmatched: 6. The J gene is TRBJ2-2, the V gene TRBV9; 9 nucleotides align to TRBD1. Sequenced sample: central memory CD4+ T cells from blood. The clonotype comes from a woman aged 18 to 35 in good health. This CDR3 reads CASSPRQGGTGELFF. The CDR3 region has the DNA TGTGCCAGCAGCCCACGACAGGGGGGAACCGGGGAGCTGTTTTTT.